What follows describes a single T cell receptor beta chain. The protocol was immunoSEQ multiplex PCR, while the TCRdb copy is restricted to in-frame clones and leaves out a portion. The repertoire holds about 150,000 clones, 94% seen once, with about 1.5% in the top ten. This CDR3 is built from 12 residues. Trimming shortened V by 3 bases and J by 4 bases, and 4 bases separated the two germline ends. CDR1 and CDR2 from the germline V gene are SEHNR and FQNEAQ (reference sequence). The record originates from a study of control samples from healthy donors and cancer patients. Sequenced material: blood. This clonotype originated in a woman between 18 and 30 years old in good health. This sequence joins TRBV7-9 and TRBJ2-1; no definite D call. The CDR3 bases are TGTGCCAGCAGCTTTCCGTACAATGAGCAGTTCTTC. Its protein product is CASSFPYNEQFF.